The 15 T cell receptor beta chains below come from one sample, sequenced in a study of T cell repertoires in cytomegalovirus infection (dated by TCRdb to the late 2010s). Sequenced on an Illumina HiSeq 1500. The public reads were reprocessed in TCRdb via fastp at Q25 and MiXCR, keeping in-frame beta chains. Each entry is one CDR3 protein sequence, shown with its most common DNA and genes. A total of approximately 250,000 distinct CDR3 sequences appear in this sample, around 6.4% of them only once. The top ten clones comprise 5.5% to 6.5% of the sample. Sequences were obtained from PBMCs. The origin of the receptors is a human donor in good health (CMV status not recorded). Some clones in this sample may be carry-over from other donors' samples.

This clonotype was recorded a few times. The genes are TRBV20-1 and TRBJ1-4; perhaps TRBD1 as D (6 bases). Germline CDR1 reads DFQATT; CDR2 reads SNEGSKA (reference sequence). The CDR3 length is 14 residues. V lost 8 bases and J 0 bases, leaving 13 bases between the germline ends. The CDR3 protein is CSSYRAATNEKLFF. CDR3 in DNA: TGCAGTTCCTACAGGGCTGCAACTAATGAAAAACTGTTTTTT.

Many counts were recorded for this clonotype. The chain recombines TRBV6-6 with TRBJ1-2, with TRBD1 as a possible D gene (6 bases). V dropped 6 bases and J dropped 3 bases, with 14 bases sitting between them. The CDR3 spans 14 residues. The V gene's germline CDR1 is MNHNY and CDR2 SVGAGI (reference sequence). The CDR3 region is CASRDTAGDYGYTF. CDR3 nucleotide sequence: TGTGCCAGCAGAGACACCGCAGGGGACTATGGCTACACCTTC.

This clonotype came up many times. The chain recombines TRBV2 with TRBJ1-5; a weak D match, TRBD1 (6 bases). The CDR3 contains 13 residues. V was trimmed by 6 bases and J by 5 bases, leaving 11 bases between them. In germline, CDR1 is SNHLY, CDR2 FYNNEI. The CDR3 DNA follows: TGTGCCAGCAGGAGGGGACAAGATCAGCCCCAGCATTTT. The encoded protein is CASRRGQDQPQHF.

This clonotype appeared many times. The chain has TRBV7-9 and TRBJ1-1, with no clear D. Deletions cut 3 bases from V and 0 bases from J, with 8 bases between. Germline values: CDR1 SEHNR, CDR2 FQNEAQ (reference sequence). The CDR3 sequence is 14 residues long. CDR3 bases: TGTGCCAGCAGCTTTCAGGAACTGAACACTGAAGCTTTCTTT. This translates into CASSFQELNTEAFF.

The table lists this clonotype with a few counts. The J gene is TRBJ1-2, the V gene TRBV28; TRBD1 is a possible D gene (6 bases). The germline V gene encodes CDR1 MDHEN and CDR2 SYDVKM. This CDR3 has 13 amino acids. With 7 bases removed from V and 4 bases from J, the gap between germline ends came to 13 bases. Here the CDR3 reads CASNYFRGYGYTF. CDR3 DNA: TGTGCCAGCAATTACTTCAGGGGCTATGGCTACACCTTC.

This clonotype was seen repeatedly, ten times or more. Written as DNA, the CDR3 is TGCGCCAGCAGCTTGGAAGCGACGTACTATGGCTACACCTTC. This translates into CASSLEATYYGYTF. This chain connects TRBV5-1 to TRBJ1-2; D call uncertain. V was pared by 0 bases and J by 3 bases, with 9 bases between. There are 14 residues in the CDR3. Germline-derived CDR1 and CDR2 are SGHRS and YFSETQ.

This clonotype occurred many times. The chain is built from TRBV6-2 or TRBV6-3 and TRBJ1-5; D might be TRBD1 (5 bases). Trimming removed 4 bases from V and 2 bases from J, with 9 bases in between. In germline, CDR1 is MNHEY, CDR2 SVGEGT. The CDR3 runs 14 residues. As DNA, the CDR3 is TGTGCCAGCAGTTTCAGGGCCGGCAATCAGCCCCAGCATTTT. It encodes CASSFRAGNQPQHF.

The rearrangement links TRBV5-1 to TRBJ1-4, with 7 bases that match TRBD1. CDR1 SGHRS and CDR2 YFSETQ come from the germline V gene. With V trimmed by 4 bases and J by 4 bases, 4 bases remained unmatched. There are 14 residues in the CDR3. The CDR3, as DNA: TGCGCCAGCAGCCCGGGACAGAATAATGAAAAACTGTTTTTT. Amino acid sequence: CASSPGQNNEKLFF.

The CDR3 here is CSAPRGGAGGYTF. In DNA, the CDR3 is TGCAGTGCTCCTAGAGGGGGCGCGGGGGGCTACACCTTC. The chain uses TRBV20-1 and TRBJ1-2; TRBD1 aligns across 7 bases. This CDR3 has 13 residues. Germline loops: CDR1 DFQATT, CDR2 SNEGSKA (reference sequence). After removal of 5 bases from V and 8 bases from J, the junction contained 11 bases not matched to a gene.

This clonotype was detected many times. V and J are TRBV28 and TRBJ1-2; 10 bases are a match to TRBD1. Germline assignment: CDR1 MDHEN and CDR2 SYDVKM. Trimming took 6 bases from V and 8 from J; bases not matched to a gene: 15. CDR3 size: 16 residues. This chain's CDR3 is CASRQAAGTGDEGYTF. The CDR3 DNA sequence: TGTGCCAGCAGACAAGCTGCTGGGACAGGGGATGAGGGCTACACCTTC.

Here the CDR3 reads CSARGASYTGELFF. Written as DNA, the CDR3 is TGCAGTGCTAGAGGGGCTTCTTACACCGGGGAGCTGTTTTTT. The chain couples TRBV20-1 to TRBJ2-2; D gene ambiguous. Germline V gives CDR1 DFQATT, CDR2 SNEGSKA (reference sequence). V lost 1 base and J lost 3, with 9 bases in between. The CDR3 has 14 residues.

The chain is built from TRBV19 and TRBJ2-2; 12 bases agree with TRBD2. The CDR3 spans 18 residues. Germline V gene sequence: CDR1 LNHDA, CDR2 SQIVND (reference sequence). Trimming took 7 bases from V and 4 from J; bases not matched to a gene: 13. The CDR3 loop is CASTQGLAGGPSTGELFF. CDR3 coding DNA: TGTGCCAGTACGCAGGGGCTAGCGGGGGGGCCAAGCACCGGGGAGCTGTTTTTT. Based on the CDR3 plus reference TRBV19 and TRBJ2-2, the full variable domain is DGGITQSPKYLFRKEGQNVTLSCEQNLNHDAMYWYRQDPGQGLRLIYYSQIVNDFQKGDIAEGYSVSREKKESFPLTVTSAQKNPTAFYLCASTQGLAGGPSTGELFFGEGSRLTVL.

This clonotype was detected ten times or more. The J gene is TRBJ1-1, the V gene TRBV7-2, with D hard to call. Germline values: CDR1 SGHTA, CDR2 FQGNSA. Deletions cut 5 bases from V and 1 base from J, with 17 bases between. This CDR3 has 16 amino acids. The CDR3 DNA sequence: TGTGCCAGCAGCGCGAAATCCCAGAGGAGGAACACTGAAGCTTTCTTT. Residues: CASSAKSQRRNTEAFF.

There are a few counts of this clonotype. The V and J genes are TRBV29-1 and TRBJ2-3, with a tentative D call TRBD1 (5 bases). V lost 6 bases, J lost 1 base, and 11 bases lay in between. CDR1 SQVTM and CDR2 ANQGSEA come from the germline V gene. The CDR3 is made up of 13 amino acids. CDR3 sequence: CSVRQGRTDTQYF. The CDR3 DNA sequence: TGCAGCGTCAGGCAGGGCCGCACAGATACGCAGTATTTT.

This clonotype was seen ten or more times. The chain couples TRBV7-2 to TRBJ1-2; D is unclear. This CDR3 is 13 amino acids long. The V end was cut by 1 base, the J end by 4 bases, with 7 bases between. Per germline, CDR1 SGHTA and CDR2 FQGNSA. CDR3 nucleotide sequence: TGTGCCAGCAGCTTAGGCACAAGCTATGGCTACACCTTC. Translated: CASSLGTSYGYTF.